This T cell receptor (beta chain) came from a study of blood T cell repertoires in COVID-19. Study overall: Acute and convalescent COVID-19 specimens originated in the United States, Italy and Spain.

The CDR3 is made up of 14 amino acids. Germline V gene data show CDR1 as SQVTM and CDR2 as ANQGSEA. V lost 0 bases, J lost 3 bases, and 9 bases lay in between. Allocation to cohorts depended on clinical history reported by the participants. Original analysis: Amplified reference gene primers provided the basis for estimating nucleated cell counts. Data came from immunoSEQ multiplex PCR; TCRdb stores just in-frame clones and leaves some out. The DNA was the basis for D and trimming; V, J and clone size are from that table. In the table there are almost 85,000 clones, 75% to 90% of which are singletons.

Sample: PBMCs or T cells enriched from blood (not recorded which). This TCR was recovered from a woman aged 45-65 years with acute COVID-19. This chain joins TRBV29-1 and TRBJ1-5; D gene ambiguous. The CDR3 DNA reads as TGCAGCGTTGAAGAGCCGGGAAACAATCAGCCCCAGCATTTT. The encoded protein is CSVEEPGNNQPQHF.